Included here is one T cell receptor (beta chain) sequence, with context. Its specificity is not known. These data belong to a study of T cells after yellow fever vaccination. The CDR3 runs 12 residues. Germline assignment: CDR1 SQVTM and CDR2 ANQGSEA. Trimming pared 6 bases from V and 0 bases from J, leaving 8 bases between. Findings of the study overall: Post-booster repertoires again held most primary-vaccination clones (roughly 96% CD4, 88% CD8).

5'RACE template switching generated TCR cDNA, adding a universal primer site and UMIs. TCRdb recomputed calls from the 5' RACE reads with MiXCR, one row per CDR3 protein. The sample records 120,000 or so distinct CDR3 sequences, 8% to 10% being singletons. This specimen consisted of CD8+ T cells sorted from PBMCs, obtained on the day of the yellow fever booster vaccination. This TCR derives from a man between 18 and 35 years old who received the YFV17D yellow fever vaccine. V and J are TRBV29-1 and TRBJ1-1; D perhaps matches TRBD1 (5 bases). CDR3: CSVGLMNTEAFF. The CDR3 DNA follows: TGCAGCGTGGGACTGATGAACACTGAAGCTTTCTTT.